Detailed here is one T cell receptor beta chain. Antigen: not known. CDR3 length: 16 residues. Trimming removed 0 bases from V and 5 bases from J, with 17 bases in between. Germline-derived CDR1 and CDR2 are SGHNT and YYREEE (reference sequence). This sample is part of a study of identifying expanded T cells in peripheral blood. Study results and caveats: Across healthy donors, higher total template counts meant significantly greater roughly 2-week count variance. Over approximately two and four weeks, about 15 and 19 clones changed, versus around 1.2 between replicates.

Collection occurred without any documented infections or immune events in donors. TCRdb's copy holds only in-frame clones and misses some; the assay was immunoSEQ multiplex PCR. Among 90,000 to 95,000 clones listed, roughly 86% were seen once. This chain connects TRBV5-4 to TRBJ1-1; possibly TRBD1 for D (5 bases). The source of this sequence is a person aged 18 to 70 in good health. Sample: blood. The CDR3 DNA reads TGTGCCAGCAGCTTGGGCCCGATGGGGGGTCGGACTGAAGCTTTCTTT. Its protein is CASSLGPMGGRTEAFF.